Given below is one TCR beta chain in context. This sample was included in a study of patients and donors after allogeneic stem cell transplantation. TCRdb reprocessed the RT-PCR reads via MiXCR and lists one record per CDR3 protein. The sample contains around 160,000 distinct CDR3 sequences, 30% of which appear only once. The CDR3 has 14 amino acids. V shed 5 bases and J shed 2 bases, with 11 bases lying between them. Sequencing input: blood, either unsorted or a sorted T cell fraction (not recorded which). V gene TRBV12-3 or TRBV12-4 combines with J gene TRBJ2-3; D is undetermined. This clonotype was sampled from a human donor who was either an allogeneic HSCT recipient or a stem cell or donor lymphocyte infusion donor (not recorded which). It is not recorded whose cells these are; they may come from a transplant donor. CDR3 nucleotides: TGTGCCAGCAGTAACGTCCACTACACAGATACGCAGTATTTT. Residues: CASSNVHYTDTQYF.